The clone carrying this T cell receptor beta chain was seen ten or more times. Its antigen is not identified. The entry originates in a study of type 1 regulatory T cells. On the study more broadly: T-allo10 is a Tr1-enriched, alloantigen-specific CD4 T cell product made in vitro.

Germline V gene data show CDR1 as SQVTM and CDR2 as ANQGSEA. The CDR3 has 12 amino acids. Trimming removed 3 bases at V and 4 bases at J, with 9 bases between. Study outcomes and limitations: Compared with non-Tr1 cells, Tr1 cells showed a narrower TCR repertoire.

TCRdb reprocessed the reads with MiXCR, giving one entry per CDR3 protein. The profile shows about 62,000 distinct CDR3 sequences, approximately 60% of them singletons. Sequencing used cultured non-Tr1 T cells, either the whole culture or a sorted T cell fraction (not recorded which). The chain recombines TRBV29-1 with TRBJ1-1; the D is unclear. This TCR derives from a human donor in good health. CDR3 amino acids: CSVDLYTTEAFF. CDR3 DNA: TGCAGCGTTGATCTCTACACCACTGAAGCTTTCTTT.